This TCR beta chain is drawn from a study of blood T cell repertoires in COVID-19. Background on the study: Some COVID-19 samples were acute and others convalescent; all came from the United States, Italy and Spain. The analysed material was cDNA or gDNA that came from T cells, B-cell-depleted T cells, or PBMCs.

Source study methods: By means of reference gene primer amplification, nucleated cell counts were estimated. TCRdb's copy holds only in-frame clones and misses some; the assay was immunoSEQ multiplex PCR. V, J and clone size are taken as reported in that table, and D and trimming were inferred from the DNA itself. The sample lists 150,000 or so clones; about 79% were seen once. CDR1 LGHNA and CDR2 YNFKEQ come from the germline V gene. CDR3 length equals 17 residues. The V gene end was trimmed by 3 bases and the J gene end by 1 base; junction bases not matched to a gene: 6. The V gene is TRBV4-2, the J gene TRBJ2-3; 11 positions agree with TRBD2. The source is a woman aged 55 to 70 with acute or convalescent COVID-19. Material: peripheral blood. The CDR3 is CASSHDPGLAGTDTQYF. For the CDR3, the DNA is TGTGCCAGCAGCCACGACCCGGGACTAGCGGGCACAGATACGCAGTATTTT.